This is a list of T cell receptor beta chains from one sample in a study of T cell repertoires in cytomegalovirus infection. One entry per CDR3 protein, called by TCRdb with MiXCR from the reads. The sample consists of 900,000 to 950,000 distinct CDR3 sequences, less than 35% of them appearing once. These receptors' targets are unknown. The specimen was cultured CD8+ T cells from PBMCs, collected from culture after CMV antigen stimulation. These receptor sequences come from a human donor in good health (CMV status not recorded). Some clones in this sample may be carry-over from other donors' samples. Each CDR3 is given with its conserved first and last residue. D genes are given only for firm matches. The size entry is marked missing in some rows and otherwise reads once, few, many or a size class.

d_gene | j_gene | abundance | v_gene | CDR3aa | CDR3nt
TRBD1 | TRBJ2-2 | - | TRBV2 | CASSTNDRGLLTGELFF | TGTGCCAGCAGCACCAACGACAGGGGGCTTCTCACCGGGGAGCTGTTTTTT
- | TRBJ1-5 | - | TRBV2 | CASSAWTASNQPQHF | TGTGCCAGCAGTGCCTGGACAGCTAGCAATCAGCCCCAGCATTTT
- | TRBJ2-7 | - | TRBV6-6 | CASRPRASYEQYF | TGTGCCAGCAGGCCCAGGGCGTCCTACGAGCAGTACTTC
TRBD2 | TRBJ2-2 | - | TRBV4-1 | CASSPQGSTSGGNTGELFF | TGCGCCAGCAGCCCTCAGGGATCGACTAGCGGGGGTAACACCGGGGAGCTGTTTTTT
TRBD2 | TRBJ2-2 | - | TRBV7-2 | CASSRSRGGPNTGELFF | TGTGCCAGCAGCAGAAGCCGGGGGGGCCCGAACACCGGGGAGCTGTTTTTT
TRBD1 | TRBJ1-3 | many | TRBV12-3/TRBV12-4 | CASPGQGISGNTIYF | TGTGCCAGCCCGGGACAGGGTATCTCTGGAAACACCATATATTTT
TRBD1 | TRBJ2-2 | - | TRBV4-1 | CASSQEADRGPAGELFF | TGCGCCAGCAGCCAAGAAGCGGACAGGGGGCCCGCCGGGGAGCTGTTTTTT
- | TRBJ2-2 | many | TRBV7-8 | CASSLAASNTGELFF | TGTGCCAGCAGCTTAGCGGCATCGAACACCGGGGAGCTGTTTTTT
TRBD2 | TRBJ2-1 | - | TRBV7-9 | CASSRKRGAYNEQFF | TGTGCCAGCAGCAGAAAGCGGGGGGCCTACAATGAGCAGTTCTTC
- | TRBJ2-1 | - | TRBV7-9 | CASSLLDRSYNEQFF | TGTGCCAGCAGCTTACTGGACCGCTCCTACAATGAGCAGTTCTTC
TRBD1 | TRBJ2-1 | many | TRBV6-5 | CASSYSNWDRAYNEQFF | TGTGCCAGCAGTTACTCGAATTGGGACAGGGCTTACAATGAGCAGTTCTTC
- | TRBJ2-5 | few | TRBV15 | CATSRSKTQYF | TGTGCCACCAGCCGTTCTAAGACCCAGTACTTC
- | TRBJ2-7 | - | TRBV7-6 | CASTTAAGSYEQYF | TGTGCCAGCACCACTGCGGCAGGCTCCTACGAGCAGTACTTC
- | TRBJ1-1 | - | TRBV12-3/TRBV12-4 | CASSFLLGDGTPDPEAFF | TGTGCCAGCAGTTTCCTCCTAGGTGACGGGACCCCGGACCCTGAAGCTTTCTTT
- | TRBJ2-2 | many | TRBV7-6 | CASSLDRRTNTGELFF | TGTGCCAGCAGCCTTGACAGGAGAACGAACACCGGGGAGCTGTTTTTT
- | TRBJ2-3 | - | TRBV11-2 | CASSLLPNTQYF | TGTGCCAGCAGCCTCTTACCAAATACGCAGTATTTT
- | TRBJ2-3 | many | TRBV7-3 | CASSLNSRTGSSTDTQYF | TGTGCCAGCAGCTTAAATAGCAGGACTGGGTCTAGCACAGATACGCAGTATTTT
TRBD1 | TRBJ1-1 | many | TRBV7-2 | CASSLDGTERTEAFF | TGTGCCAGCAGCTTAGACGGGACAGAACGCACTGAAGCTTTCTTT
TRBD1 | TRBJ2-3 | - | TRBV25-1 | CASSEYKGQGSGDTQYF | TGTGCCAGCAGTGAATATAAGGGACAGGGGTCGGGAGATACGCAGTATTTT
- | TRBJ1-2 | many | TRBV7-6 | CASGIQANYGYTF | TGTGCCAGCGGCATACAGGCTAACTATGGCTACACCTTC
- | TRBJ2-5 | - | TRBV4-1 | CASSPMETSLEETQYF | TGCGCCAGCAGCCCCATGGAGACTAGTCTAGAGGAGACCCAGTACTTC
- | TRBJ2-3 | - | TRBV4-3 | CASSQDLTWSTDTQYF | TGCGCCAGCAGCCAAGATCTTACCTGGAGCACAGATACGCAGTATTTT
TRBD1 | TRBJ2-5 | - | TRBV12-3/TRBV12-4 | CASSPWDRKNQETQYF | TGTGCCAGCAGTCCCTGGGACAGAAAAAACCAAGAGACCCAGTACTTC
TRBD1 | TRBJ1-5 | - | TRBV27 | CASSFIQGGQPQHF | TGTGCCAGCAGTTTTATACAGGGGGGTCAGCCCCAGCATTTT
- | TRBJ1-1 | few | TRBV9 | CASSPFFRGRKNTEAFF | TGTGCCAGCAGCCCTTTTTTCAGGGGCAGGAAGAACACTGAAGCTTTCTTT
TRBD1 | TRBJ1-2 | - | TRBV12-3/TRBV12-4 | CASSPYGTGSYGYTF | TGTGCCAGCAGTCCGTACGGGACAGGTAGCTATGGCTACACCTTC
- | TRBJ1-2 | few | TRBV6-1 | CASSEAPGTDGYTF | TGTGCCAGCAGTGAAGCACCAGGCACAGATGGCTACACCTTC
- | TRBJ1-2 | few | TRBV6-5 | CASSYQRGPYNYGYTF | TGTGCCAGCAGTTACCAACGAGGACCGTATAACTATGGCTACACCTTC
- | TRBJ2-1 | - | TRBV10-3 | CAIKPQGSDEQFF | TGTGCCATCAAACCACAGGGTAGCGATGAGCAGTTCTTC
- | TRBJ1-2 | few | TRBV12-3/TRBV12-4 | CASSLSTKIYGYTF | TGTGCCAGCAGTTTATCGACAAAAATCTATGGCTACACCTTC
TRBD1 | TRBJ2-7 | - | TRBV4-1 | CASSHRGGTGPYEQYF | TGCGCCAGCAGCCACCGAGGGGGGACAGGGCCCTACGAGCAGTACTTC
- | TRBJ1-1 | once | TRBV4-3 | CASSQDPGHVNTEAFF | TGCGCCAGCAGCCAAGACCCGGGACATGTGAACACTGAAGCTTTCTTT
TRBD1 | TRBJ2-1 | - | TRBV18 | CASSSRDRSYEQFF | TGTGCCAGCTCCTCCCGGGACAGGAGCTATGAGCAGTTCTTC
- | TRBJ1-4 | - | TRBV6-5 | CASSYSRGAANEKLFF | TGTGCCAGCAGTTACTCGCGCGGAGCAGCTAATGAAAAACTGTTTTTT
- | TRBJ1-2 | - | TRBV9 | CASSVGGTYYGYTF | TGTGCCAGCAGCGTAGGTGGGACATACTATGGCTACACCTTC
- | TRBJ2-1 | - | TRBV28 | CASSGSGVEQFF | TGTGCCAGCAGTGGGTCGGGGGTTGAGCAGTTCTTC
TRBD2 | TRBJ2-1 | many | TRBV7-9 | CASSLTSGGPYTRYNEQFF | TGTGCCAGCAGCCTGACTAGCGGGGGGCCGTATACGAGGTACAATGAGCAGTTCTTC
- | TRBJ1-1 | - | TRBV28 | CASSLRTATNTEAFF | TGTGCCAGCAGTCTTCGGACAGCAACAAACACTGAAGCTTTCTTT
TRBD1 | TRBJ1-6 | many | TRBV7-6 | CASSFRPWDRGHSNNSPLHF | TGTGCCAGCAGCTTTAGACCATGGGACAGGGGGCATTCTAATAATTCACCCCTCCACTTT
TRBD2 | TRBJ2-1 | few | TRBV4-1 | CASGERGVLYNEQFF | TGCGCCAGCGGGGAGCGGGGGGTACTCTACAATGAGCAGTTCTTC
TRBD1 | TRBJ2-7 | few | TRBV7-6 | CASSSEATGTHEQYF | TGTGCCAGCAGCTCAGAAGCGACAGGGACCCACGAGCAGTACTTC
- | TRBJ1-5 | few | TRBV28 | CASSPPQHF | TGTGCCAGCAGTCCACCCCAGCATTTT
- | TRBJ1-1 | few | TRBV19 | CASSIGRREAFF | TGTGCCAGTAGTATAGGCAGGCGAGAAGCTTTCTTT
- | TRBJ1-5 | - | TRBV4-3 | CASSQTLRASNQPQHF | TGCGCCAGCAGCCAAACATTGAGGGCTAGCAATCAGCCCCAGCATTTT
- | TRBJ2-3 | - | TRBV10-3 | CAINHLAGHTDTQYF | TGTGCCATCAACCATCTCGCAGGCCACACAGATACGCAGTATTTT
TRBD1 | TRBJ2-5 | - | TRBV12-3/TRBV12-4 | CASRSPGQGWETQYF | TGTGCCAGCAGGTCACCGGGACAGGGATGGGAGACCCAGTACTTC
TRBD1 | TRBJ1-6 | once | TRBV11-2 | CASRLDRGHSPLHF | TGTGCCAGCAGATTGGACAGGGGTCATTCACCCCTCCACTTT
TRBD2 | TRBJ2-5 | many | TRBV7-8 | CASSLYGLAGETQYF | TGTGCCAGCAGCTTGTATGGACTAGCGGGGGAGACCCAGTACTTC
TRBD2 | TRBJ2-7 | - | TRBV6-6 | CASKASGGSYEQYF | TGTGCCAGCAAGGCTAGCGGGGGGTCCTACGAGCAGTACTTC
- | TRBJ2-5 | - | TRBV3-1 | CASSQPYLEETQYF | TGTGCCAGCAGCCAACCTTATCTTGAAGAGACCCAGTACTTC
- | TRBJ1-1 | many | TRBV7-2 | CASGQGPREAFF | TGTGCCAGCGGGCAGGGGCCTAGGGAAGCTTTCTTT
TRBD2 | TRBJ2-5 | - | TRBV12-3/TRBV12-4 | CASSRGTSGKLEETQYF | TGTGCCAGCAGCCGCGGGACTAGCGGGAAGTTAGAAGAGACCCAGTACTTC
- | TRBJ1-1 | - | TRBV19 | CAGRLQGTEAFF | TGTGCCGGTAGATTACAAGGAACTGAAGCTTTCTTT
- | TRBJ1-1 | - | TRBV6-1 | CASRRTATEAFF | TGTGCCAGCAGACGGACAGCCACTGAAGCTTTCTTT
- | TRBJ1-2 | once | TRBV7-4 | CASSFSDIRDFKRNYGYTF | TGTGCCAGCAGCTTTTCGGACATCAGAGATTTTAAGAGGAACTATGGCTACACCTTC
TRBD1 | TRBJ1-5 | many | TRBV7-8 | CASSLEGGDRYDQPQHF | TGTGCCAGCAGCTTAGAGGGGGGGGACAGGTATGATCAGCCCCAGCATTTT
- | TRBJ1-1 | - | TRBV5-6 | CASSPEAGGNTEAFF | TGTGCCAGCAGCCCCGAAGCAGGTGGGAACACTGAAGCTTTCTTT
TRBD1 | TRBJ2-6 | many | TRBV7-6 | CASSHRDRRSGANVLTF | TGTGCCAGCAGCCACCGGGACAGGCGCTCTGGGGCCAACGTCCTGACTTTC
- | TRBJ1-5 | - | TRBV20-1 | CSARDRGASNQPQHF | TGCAGTGCTAGAGATCGGGGGGCTTCCAATCAGCCCCAGCATTTT
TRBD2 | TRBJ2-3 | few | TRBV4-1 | CASTPAGDPDTQYF | TGCGCCAGCACACCAGCGGGGGATCCAGATACGCAGTATTTT